This T cell receptor (beta chain) was sequenced in a study of blood T cell repertoires in COVID-19. Sequencing was performed with immunoSEQ multiplex PCR; in TCRdb, only in-frame clones are kept and a portion is missing. The sample yields fewer than 85,000 clones, around 79% seen once. This CDR3 region has 13 residues. The V and J ends lost 6 bases and 8 bases respectively, with 17 bases between them. Germline V gene lookup returns CDR1 GTSNPN and CDR2 SVGIG (reference sequence). The sample consisted of peripheral blood. The sequence came from a man aged 60-69 years with active or convalescent COVID-19. The chain carries TRBV30 and TRBJ2-1; unclear D gene. As DNA, the CDR3 is TGTGCCTGTGAGGCGGAGTCACGGGATGAGCAGTTCTTC. Translating it yields CACEAESRDEQFF.